These 3 T cell receptor beta chains came from one sample sequenced in a study of blood T cell repertoires in COVID-19. The table came from immunoSEQ multiplex PCR; TCRdb's copy has only in-frame clones and leaves some out. The repertoire has about 240,000 clones, 86% of them found once; the top ten carry about 9.4%. The sequencing input was peripheral blood. The receptors stem from a woman aged 45-59 years with COVID-19, enrolled during active disease.

The chain carries TRBV10-2 and TRBJ1-5; TRBD1 might be the D (5 bases). Germline-derived CDR1 and CDR2 are WSHSY and SAAADI. V lost 10 bases, J lost 6 bases, and 16 bases lay in between. This CDR3 comprises 13 residues. The CDR3 region is CATGGNEGQPQHF. The DNA of the CDR3 is TGCGCCACCGGGGGGAATGAGGGTCAGCCCCAGCATTTT.

The chain couples TRBV5-4 to TRBJ2-7; 10 bases are shared with TRBD1. With V trimmed by 10 bases and J by 2 bases, 6 bases remained unmatched. The V gene's germline CDR1 is SGHNT and CDR2 YYREEE (reference sequence). The CDR3 extends over 13 amino acids. The CDR3 loop reads CAAGDRGTYEQYF. The CDR3 nucleotides read TGTGCCGCAGGGGACAGGGGCACCTACGAGCAGTACTTC.

The J gene is TRBJ2-2, the V gene TRBV19, with 10 bases fitting TRBD1. CDR1 is LNHDA, CDR2 SQIVND, per germline (reference sequence). Losses at the gene ends were 3 bases for V and 6 bases for J; bases not matched to a gene: 4. This CDR3 spans 15 amino acids. The CDR3 coding sequence is TGTGCCAGTAGTATTCCGGGACAGGGGTCCGGGGAGCTGTTTTTT. It codes for CASSIPGQGSGELFF.